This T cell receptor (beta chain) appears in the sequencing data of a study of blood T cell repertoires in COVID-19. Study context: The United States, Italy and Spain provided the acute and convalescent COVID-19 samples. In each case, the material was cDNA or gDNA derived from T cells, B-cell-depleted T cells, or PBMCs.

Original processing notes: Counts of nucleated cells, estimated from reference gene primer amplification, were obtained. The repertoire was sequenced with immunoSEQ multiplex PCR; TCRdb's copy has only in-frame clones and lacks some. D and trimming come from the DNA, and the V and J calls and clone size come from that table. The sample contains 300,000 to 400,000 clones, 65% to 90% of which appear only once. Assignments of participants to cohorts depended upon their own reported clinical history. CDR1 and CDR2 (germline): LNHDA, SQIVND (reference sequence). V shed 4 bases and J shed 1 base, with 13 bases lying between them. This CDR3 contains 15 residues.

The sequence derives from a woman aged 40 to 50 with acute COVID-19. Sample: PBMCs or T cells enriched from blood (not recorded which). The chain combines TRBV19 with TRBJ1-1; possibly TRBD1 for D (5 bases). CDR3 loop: CASSRKAGPNTEAFF. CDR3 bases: TGTGCCAGTAGTAGGAAAGCAGGGCCGAACACTGAAGCTTTCTTT.